The 16 T cell receptor beta chains below all came from one sample that was sequenced in a study of blood T cell repertoires in COVID-19. The method was immunoSEQ multiplex PCR; TCRdb's version includes in-frame clones alone and lacks a portion of them. The sample holds approximately 170,000 clones, 70% to 90% seen once. Source material: PBMCs or T cells enriched from blood (not recorded which). The source of these receptors is a woman between 45 and 60 years old who had recovered from COVID-19.

This clone showed up just once. J is TRBJ1-1 and V is TRBV6-6; 9 bases are a match to TRBD1. V trimming: 6 bases; J trimming: 10 bases; junction bases outside the gene matches: 18. Germline V gene sequence: CDR1 MNHNY, CDR2 SVGAGI (reference sequence). The CDR3 is 16 amino acids. CDR3 amino acids: CASRDLTGQGRELAFF. DNA of the CDR3: TGTGCCAGCAGGGACCTGACGGGACAGGGAAGGGAATTAGCTTTCTTT.

This chain links TRBV5-1 with TRBJ1-3; the D is unclear. The V gene's germline CDR1 is SGHRS and CDR2 YFSETQ. The ends were cut back, 1 base at V and 0 bases at J, with 8 bases in the middle. The CDR3 consists of 15 residues. CDR3 nucleotide sequence: TGCGCCAGCAGCTTGCGAGGAATCTCTGGAAACACCATATATTTT. Translating it yields CASSLRGISGNTIYF.

V gene TRBV27 combines with J gene TRBJ2-1; D is unclear. The germline V gene has CDR1 MNHEY and CDR2 SMNVEV (reference sequence). V was shortened by 5 bases and J by 9 bases, with 20 bases between the two germline ends. This CDR3 contains 15 residues. The CDR3 DNA reads TGTGCCAGCAGTCCTGACCAGATAGGAGCCGCTGAGCAGTTCTTC. As protein: CASSPDQIGAAEQFF.

The rearrangement links TRBV28 to TRBJ1-6, with D maybe TRBD1 (6 bases). The CDR3 has 15 residues. Germline V gives CDR1 MDHEN, CDR2 SYDVKM. V was trimmed by 7 bases and J by 10 bases, leaving 20 bases between them. The CDR3 DNA is TGTGCCAGCATTGGGGGGGCAGGGGTCGGGTCACCCCTCCACTTT. Residues: CASIGGAGVGSPLHF. The full variable domain, in which reference TRBV28 and TRBJ1-6 provide the parts outside the CDR3, is DVKVTQSSRYLVKRTGEKVFLECVQDMDHENMFWYRQDPGLGLRLIYFSYDVKMKEKGDIPEGYSVSREKKERFSLILESASTNQTSMYLCASIGGAGVGSPLHFGNGTRLTVT.

This rearrangement joins TRBV6-4 to TRBJ2-1; 9 nucleotides line up with TRBD1. Germline V gives CDR1 MRHNA, CDR2 SNTAGT. This CDR3 region has 16 residues. The V segment lost 0 bases and the J segment 5 bases; nucleotides outside the gene matches: 5. The CDR3 DNA sequence: TGTGCCAGCAGTGACTCGATTCGGACAGGGGACAATGAGCAGTTCTTC. Encoded protein: CASSDSIRTGDNEQFF.

The rearrangement uses TRBV28 and TRBJ1-1, with D perhaps TRBD1 (5 bases). The CDR3 is made up of 14 amino acids. From germline, CDR1 is MDHEN and CDR2 SYDVKM. V gave up 7 bases and J gave up 3 bases, with 15 bases separating them. The CDR3 nucleotides are TGTGCCAGCACCCTAGGAGACAGACACACTGAAGCTTTCTTT. Amino acid sequence: CASTLGDRHTEAFF.

This clone was found once. The chain joins TRBV29-1 to TRBJ1-2; 7 positions match TRBD1. The CDR3 covers 14 residues. In germline, CDR1 is SQVTM, CDR2 ANQGSEA. J lost 5 bases, V lost 5 bases, and 11 bases had no gene match. The CDR3 loop is CSVILGTENYGYTF. CDR3 bases: TGCAGCGTTATTCTCGGGACAGAAAATTATGGCTACACCTTC.

This chain uses TRBV4-1 with TRBJ2-3, with TRBD2 identical over 8 bases. The germline V gene encodes CDR1 MGHRA and CDR2 YSYEKL. Unmatched junction bases numbered 12, after V lost 10 bases and J lost 3 bases. This CDR3 is built from 15 residues. The CDR3 DNA reads as TGCGCCACCGCATCAACGGGGGGGCCGACAGATACGCAGTATTTT. It yields the protein CATASTGGPTDTQYF.

The V gene is TRBV7-2, the J gene TRBJ2-3, with a possible D match to TRBD1 (6 bases). Trimming cost V 7 bases and J 2 bases, with 16 bases left between them. Per the germline V gene, CDR1 is SGHTA and CDR2 is FQGNSA. This CDR3 spans 15 amino acids. The CDR3: CASTQSGTYTDTQYF. The DNA for the CDR3 is TGTGCCAGCACCCAGTCCGGGACATACACAGATACGCAGTATTTT.

The chain is built from TRBV9 and TRBJ2-1; TRBD1 might be the D (6 bases). Trimming took 0 bases from V and 7 from J, leaving 17 bases between them. This CDR3 spans 16 amino acids. Germline-derived CDR1 and CDR2 are SGDLS and YYNGEE. CDR3 coding DNA: TGTGCCAGCAGCGTAGGTGGTGGAGTAAGGGGGAATGAGCAGTTCTTC. It specifies CASSVGGGVRGNEQFF.

Comments on this clone: One junction end disagrees with the germline gene, perhaps due to a read error. The rearrangement links TRBV10-3 to TRBJ2-5, with D possibly matching TRBD2 (6 bases). Germline CDR1 and CDR2: ENHRY and SYGVKD. The CDR3 has 15 amino acids. In nucleotides, the CDR3 is TGTGCCATCAGTGGTCCGGGAGCCGGGAACGAGAGCCAGTACTTC. Amino acid sequence: CAISGPGAGNESQYF.

The rearrangement joins TRBV29-1 to TRBJ1-3, with no clear D. CDR1 and CDR2 (germline): SQVTM, ANQGSEA. V lost 7 bases, J lost 4 bases, and 14 bases lay in between. The CDR3 extends over 13 amino acids. The CDR3 sequence is CSGGGVEGNTIYF. The CDR3 DNA reads TGCAGCGGGGGTGGAGTTGAGGGAAACACCATATATTTT.

This chain uses TRBV11-3 with TRBJ1-3, with D perhaps TRBD1 (5 bases). The CDR3 totals 14 residues. Germline assignment: CDR1 SGHNT and CDR2 YENEEA. V was cut by 5 bases and J by 0 bases, with 8 bases left in between. In nucleotides, the CDR3 is TGTGCCAGCAGCCAGACAGCCTCTGGAAACACCATATATTTT. This gives the protein CASSQTASGNTIYF.

The chain links TRBV6-6 to TRBJ2-3; D remains ambiguous. Germline assignment: CDR1 MNHNY and CDR2 SVGAGI (reference sequence). This CDR3 spans 12 amino acids. The germline V and J ends were trimmed by 6 bases and 0 bases, with 4 bases remaining between them. The CDR3 spells CASSSSTDTQYF. The CDR3 coding sequence is TGTGCCAGCAGCTCTAGCACAGATACGCAGTATTTT.

The chain employs TRBV5-6 and TRBJ1-2; the match to TRBD1 covers 12 bases. The CDR3 is made up of 15 amino acids. Germline V lookup: CDR1 SGHDT, CDR2 YYEEEE. V lost 6 bases and J lost 6; bases outside the gene matches: 9. The DNA for the CDR3 is TGTGCCAGCACCACTCAGGGACAGGGGGCGAATGGCTACACCTTC. This gives the protein CASTTQGQGANGYTF.

The chain links TRBV5-1 to TRBJ1-3; tentative D call: TRBD1 (5 bases). The CDR3 runs 17 residues. Trimming shortened V by 4 bases and J by 4 bases, and 21 bases separated the two germline ends. Looked up from germline, CDR1 is SGHRS and CDR2 is YFSETQ. The CDR3 DNA reads as TGCGCCAGCAGCCCGCTTGGGGGACTTAGCGCGGGAAACACCATATATTTT. Amino acids: CASSPLGGLSAGNTIYF. Variable domain in full (rest from reference TRBV5-1 and TRBJ1-3): KAGVTQTPRYLIKTRGQQVTLSCSPISGHRSVSWYQQTPGQGLQFLFEYFSETQRNKGNFPGRFSGRQFSNSRSEMNVSTLELGDSALYLCASSPLGGLSAGNTIYFGEGSWLTVV.